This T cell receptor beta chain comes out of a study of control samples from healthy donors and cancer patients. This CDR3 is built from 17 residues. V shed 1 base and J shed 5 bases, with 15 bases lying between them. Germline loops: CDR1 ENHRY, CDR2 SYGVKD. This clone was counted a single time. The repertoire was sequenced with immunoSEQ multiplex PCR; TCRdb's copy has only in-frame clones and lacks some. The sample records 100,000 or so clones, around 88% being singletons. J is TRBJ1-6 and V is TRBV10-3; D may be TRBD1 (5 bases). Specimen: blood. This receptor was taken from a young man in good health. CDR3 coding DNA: TGTGCCATCAGTGAGTACCCTACCCGGGACCATAATTCACCCCTCCACTTT. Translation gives CAISEYPTRDHNSPLHF.